The sequence of this TCR beta chain was determined in a study of early T cells in non-severe SARS-CoV-2 infection. Study details: Sequenced material consisted of bulk RNA (from unsorted whole blood), and chains were unpaired.

This clonotype was seen many times. The CDR3 has 15 residues. Germline V lookup: CDR1 MNHNS, CDR2 SASEGT. Trimming cost V 6 bases and J 0 bases, with 12 bases left between them. MiXCR, run by TCRdb on the 5' RACE reads, gives a single entry per CDR3 protein. The table has fewer than 35,000 distinct CDR3 sequences, 5.6% seen once; the top ten hold approximately 25%. This receptor was taken from an adult who was a healthcare worker with PCR-confirmed SARS-CoV-2 infection or an uninfected control (not recorded which). The chain has TRBV6-1 and TRBJ1-5, with D hard to call. Sequencing was done on a sample of whole blood. As DNA, the CDR3 is TGTGCCAGCAGGCTCCGACTGGATAGCAATCAGCCCCAGCATTTT. This sequence encodes CASRLRLDSNQPQHF.